This T cell receptor (beta chain) was profiled in a study of response to subunit inactivated influenza vaccine. This clonotype was seen repeatedly, ten times or more. What it binds is unknown. The CDR3 has 12 amino acids. Germline V gene lookup returns CDR1 SGHRS and CDR2 YFSETQ. Trimming shortened V by 4 bases and J by 4 bases, and 9 bases separated the two germline ends. Using its own MiXCR run on the RT-PCR reads, TCRdb lists one record per CDR3 protein. The data show 450,000 to 550,000 distinct CDR3 sequences, about 25% seen once. Study-level results: New T cells are recruited in small numbers by each seasonal influenza vaccination, according to the authors' suggestion.

Sequenced here: CD4+ T cells sorted from PBMCs, sampled 5 to 6 days after vaccination. The chain has TRBV5-1 and TRBJ2-7, with D hard to call. This clonotype originated in a man over 45 who received an inactivated influenza vaccine. This CDR3 reads CASSNGPYEQYF. CDR3 DNA: TGCGCCAGCAGCAATGGACCTTACGAGCAGTACTTC.